This TCR beta chain was obtained from a study of blood T cell repertoires in COVID-19. Study as a whole: Acute-phase and convalescent COVID-19 samples originated in the United States, Italy and Spain. Nucleic acid was either cDNA or gDNA, and it came from T cells, B-cell-depleted T cells, or PBMCs.

CDR1 and CDR2 from the germline V gene are SGHTA and FQGTGA. The CDR3 length is 15 residues. Germline trimming cut 3 bases from V and 4 bases from J; bases unmatched to any gene: 5. This clone has only a few counts. As processed by the authors: Counts of nucleated cells, estimated from reference gene primer amplification, were obtained. Clones were read by immunoSEQ multiplex PCR, and TCRdb kept only the in-frame ones, dropping some. V and J calls plus clone size are reproduced from that table; the DNA served to infer D and trimming. Of 150,000 to 200,000 clones detected, 70% to 90% appear once; the ten largest clones hold approximately 9.4%.

The sequence came from a woman older than 75 with acute or convalescent COVID-19. The sequencing input was peripheral blood. This chain connects TRBV7-3 to TRBJ2-2; 7 nucleotides match TRBD1. CDR3 sequence: CASSLGTVATGELFF. Written as DNA, the CDR3 is TGTGCCAGCAGCTTGGGGACAGTCGCCACCGGGGAGCTGTTTTTT.